This T cell receptor (beta chain) was sequenced during a study of PD-L1 blockade in urothelial cancer. Looking at the study overall: When patients started atezolizumab at some point between 2013 and 2015, it was given at 1,200 mg intravenously every 3 weeks. The number of prior chemotherapy regimens per patient was 0 to 3.

Profiling relied on immunoSEQ multiplex PCR, and the TCRdb table lists in-frame clones only, not all of them. The table lists about 100,000 clones, 91% of them singletons, with around 0.9% in the top ten. Patients presented with locally advanced or metastatic urothelial carcinoma. The V gene's germline CDR1 is MNHNS and CDR2 SASEGT. The CDR3 loop spans 15 amino acids. The V end lost 6 bases, the J end lost 5 bases, and 19 bases lay between the germline ends. The genes are TRBV6-1 and TRBJ1-2; D is uncertain. This clonotype was sampled from an elderly woman with urothelial cancer. Sample: PBMCs, taken around atezolizumab (anti-PD-L1) treatment. The CDR3 bases are TGTGCCAGCAGCGCAGGCCCTACAACTGGGTATGGCTACACCTTC. Protein sequence: CASSAGPTTGYGYTF.